Listed below are T cell receptor beta chains from one sample, sequenced in a study of blood T cell repertoires in COVID-19. Profiled with immunoSEQ multiplex PCR; TCRdb holds only in-frame clones, not every one. The table lists about 63,000 clones, 79% of them singletons. The sample consisted of peripheral blood. These receptor sequences come from a human donor in a cohort sampled during active COVID-19. The CDR3 runs from the conserved cysteine through the conserved F or W. Each record gives: D gene, J gene, clone size, V gene, CDR3 DNA, CDR3 protein. The D gene is left open where the match is weak. Rows give clone size only sometimes, using once, few, many, or a class for an expanded clone.

D gene: .
J gene: TRBJ2-7
clone size: .
V gene: TRBV2
CDR3 DNA: TGTGCCAGCAGCTACTCTGGACAGCAGATGTGGGAGCAGTACTTC
CDR3 protein: CASSYSGQQMWEQYF

D gene: TRBD1
J gene: TRBJ2-7
clone size: .
V gene: TRBV30
CDR3 DNA: TGTGCCTGGAGCCAGGGGGCAGTCGACGAGCAGTACTTC
CDR3 protein: CAWSQGAVDEQYF

D gene: .
J gene: TRBJ2-1
clone size: .
V gene: TRBV2
CDR3 DNA: TGTGCCAGCAGTGATTGGACTTACAATGAGCAGTTCTTC
CDR3 protein: CASSDWTYNEQFF

D gene: TRBD2
J gene: TRBJ2-1
clone size: .
V gene: TRBV7-9
CDR3 DNA: TGTGCCAGCAGCTTAAAGCTAGCGGGAGAGGGGAATGAGCAGTTCTTC
CDR3 protein: CASSLKLAGEGNEQFF

D gene: .
J gene: TRBJ1-5
clone size: .
V gene: TRBV21-1
CDR3 DNA: TGTGCCAGCAGGGAACGAGGACAGACCAGTTATAGCAATCAGCCCCAGCATTTT
CDR3 protein: CASRERGQTSYSNQPQHF

D gene: .
J gene: TRBJ2-5
clone size: .
V gene: TRBV18
CDR3 DNA: TGTGCCAGCTCACCACTCCCGAGGCCTGCGGGCGGCGAGACCCAGTACTTC
CDR3 protein: CASSPLPRPAGGETQYF

D gene: TRBD2
J gene: TRBJ2-3
clone size: .
V gene: TRBV9
CDR3 DNA: TGTGCCAGCAGCGCCCATGGGGAGGGGCTATCAGATACGCAGTATTTT
CDR3 protein: CASSAHGEGLSDTQYF

D gene: .
J gene: TRBJ1-2
clone size: .
V gene: TRBV29-1
CDR3 DNA: TGCAGCGTTGAAGATCCCACCACCACGGGCTATGGCTACACCTTC
CDR3 protein: CSVEDPTTTGYGYTF

D gene: .
J gene: TRBJ2-5
clone size: .
V gene: TRBV3-1/TRBV3-2
CDR3 DNA: TGTGCCAGCAGCCCGCCGGGGGAGACCCAGTACTTC
CDR3 protein: CASSPPGETQYF

D gene: TRBD2
J gene: TRBJ2-1
clone size: once
V gene: TRBV2
CDR3 DNA: TGTGCCAGCAAATCGGTTAGCGGGAGTGGCAATGAGCAGTTCTTC
CDR3 protein: CASKSVSGSGNEQFF

D gene: TRBD2
J gene: TRBJ2-1
clone size: .
V gene: TRBV7-6
CDR3 DNA: TGTGCCAGCAGCTACCTACCCCGAGCGGGAGGGCCCAATGAGCAGTTCTTC
CDR3 protein: CASSYLPRAGGPNEQFF

D gene: .
J gene: TRBJ2-1
clone size: .
V gene: TRBV5-7
CDR3 DNA: TGTGCCAGCAGCTTGGGTAGCATCAGGGAGGCTCCCTCCTACAATGAGCAGTTCTTC
CDR3 protein: CASSLGSIREAPSYNEQFF

D gene: TRBD1
J gene: TRBJ1-1
clone size: .
V gene: TRBV27
CDR3 DNA: TGTGCCAGCAGTGGACAGGGCGGGTTCACTGAAGCTTTCTTT
CDR3 protein: CASSGQGGFTEAFF

D gene: TRBD1
J gene: TRBJ2-6
clone size: .
V gene: TRBV24-1
CDR3 DNA: TGTGCCACCAGCGGACGGGACAGTACCTCTGGGGCCAACGTCCTGACTTTC
CDR3 protein: CATSGRDSTSGANVLTF

D gene: .
J gene: TRBJ2-3
clone size: .
V gene: TRBV5-4
CDR3 DNA: TGTGCCAGCAGCTTAGCATCGCGGGTCAGCGGAGAAACGCAGTATTTT
CDR3 protein: CASSLASRVSGETQYF

D gene: .
J gene: TRBJ2-5
clone size: .
V gene: TRBV3-1/TRBV3-2
CDR3 DNA: TGTGCCAGCAGCCGACAAGAGAAAGAGACCCAGTACTTC
CDR3 protein: CASSRQEKETQYF

D gene: .
J gene: TRBJ1-1
clone size: .
V gene: TRBV27
CDR3 DNA: TGTGCCAGCAGCAGACCGGGACTCCCAGTAGCTTTCTTT
CDR3 protein: CASSRPGLPVAFF

D gene: .
J gene: TRBJ2-5
clone size: .
V gene: TRBV7-2
CDR3 DNA: TGTGCCAGCAGCTTAGCGGGCGGACTGCCGTACCAAGAGACCCAGTACTTC
CDR3 protein: CASSLAGGLPYQETQYF

D gene: .
J gene: TRBJ2-1
clone size: .
V gene: TRBV19
CDR3 DNA: TGTGCCAGTAGTATAACGGGGAGCTCCTACAATGAGCAGTTCTTC
CDR3 protein: CASSITGSSYNEQFF

D gene: .
J gene: TRBJ1-1
clone size: .
V gene: TRBV11-3
CDR3 DNA: TGTGCCAGCAGTAGGGGATCGCCTGAAGCTTTCTTT
CDR3 protein: CASSRGSPEAFF

D gene: TRBD1
J gene: TRBJ1-5
clone size: .
V gene: TRBV7-9
CDR3 DNA: TGTGCCAGCAGCTCGGGACAGTGGGTCAATCAGCCCCAGCATTTT
CDR3 protein: CASSSGQWVNQPQHF

D gene: TRBD1
J gene: TRBJ1-1
clone size: few
V gene: TRBV7-3
CDR3 DNA: TGTGCCAGCAGCCGGGACAGGGCGGACCCGAAAGCTTTCTTT
CDR3 protein: CASSRDRADPKAFF

D gene: TRBD2
J gene: TRBJ2-1
clone size: .
V gene: TRBV11-3
CDR3 DNA: TGTGCCAGCAGCGCAGGGCGGGAGCCCAGTGAGCAGTTCTTC
CDR3 protein: CASSAGREPSEQFF

D gene: .
J gene: TRBJ1-5
clone size: few
V gene: TRBV30
CDR3 DNA: TGTGCCTGGAGTGGGACAGAATACAATCAGCCCCAGCATTTT
CDR3 protein: CAWSGTEYNQPQHF

D gene: .
J gene: TRBJ2-6
clone size: .
V gene: TRBV6-5
CDR3 DNA: TGTGCCAGCAGGCCTCACAGGGATGGGGCCAACGTCCTGACTTTC
CDR3 protein: CASRPHRDGANVLTF

D gene: TRBD1
J gene: TRBJ2-7
clone size: .
V gene: TRBV28
CDR3 DNA: TGTGCCGCAGGGGGCGCTCACTACGAGCAGTACTTC
CDR3 protein: CAAGGAHYEQYF

D gene: .
J gene: TRBJ2-7
clone size: .
V gene: TRBV28
CDR3 DNA: TGTGCCAGCAGACCCTCTGCCCAGAACACCTACGAGCAGTACTTC
CDR3 protein: CASRPSAQNTYEQYF

D gene: .
J gene: TRBJ2-7
clone size: .
V gene: TRBV6-5
CDR3 DNA: TGTGCCAGCAGTTACGTCTCCGGTGACGAGCAGTACTTC
CDR3 protein: CASSYVSGDEQYF

D gene: TRBD1
J gene: TRBJ2-6
clone size: few
V gene: TRBV27
CDR3 DNA: TGTGCCAGCAGTGCACGGACAGGGGCATTGACTGGGGCCAACGTCCTGACTTTC
CDR3 protein: CASSARTGALTGANVLTF

D gene: .
J gene: TRBJ2-2
clone size: .
V gene: TRBV18
CDR3 DNA: TGTGCCAGCTCACCAGGCGGAGCTAACACCGGGGAGCTGTTTTTT
CDR3 protein: CASSPGGANTGELFF

D gene: .
J gene: TRBJ2-1
clone size: .
V gene: TRBV9
CDR3 DNA: TGTGCCAGCAGTTCCTTGGAGAACGCCTACAATGAGCAGTTCTTC
CDR3 protein: CASSSLENAYNEQFF